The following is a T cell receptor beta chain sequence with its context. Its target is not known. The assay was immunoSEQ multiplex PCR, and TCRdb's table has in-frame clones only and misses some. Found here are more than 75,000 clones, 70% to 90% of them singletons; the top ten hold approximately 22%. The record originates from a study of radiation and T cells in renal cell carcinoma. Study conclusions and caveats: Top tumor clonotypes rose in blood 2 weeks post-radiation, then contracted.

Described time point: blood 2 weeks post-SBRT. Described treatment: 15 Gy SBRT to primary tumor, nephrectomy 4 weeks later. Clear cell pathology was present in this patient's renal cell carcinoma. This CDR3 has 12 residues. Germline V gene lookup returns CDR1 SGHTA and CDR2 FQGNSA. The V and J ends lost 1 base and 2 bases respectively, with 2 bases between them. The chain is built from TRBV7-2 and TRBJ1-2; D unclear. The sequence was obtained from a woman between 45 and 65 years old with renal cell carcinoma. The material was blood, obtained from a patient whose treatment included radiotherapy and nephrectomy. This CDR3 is CASSLDNYGYTF. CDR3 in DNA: TGTGCCAGCAGCTTAGACAACTATGGCTACACCTTC.